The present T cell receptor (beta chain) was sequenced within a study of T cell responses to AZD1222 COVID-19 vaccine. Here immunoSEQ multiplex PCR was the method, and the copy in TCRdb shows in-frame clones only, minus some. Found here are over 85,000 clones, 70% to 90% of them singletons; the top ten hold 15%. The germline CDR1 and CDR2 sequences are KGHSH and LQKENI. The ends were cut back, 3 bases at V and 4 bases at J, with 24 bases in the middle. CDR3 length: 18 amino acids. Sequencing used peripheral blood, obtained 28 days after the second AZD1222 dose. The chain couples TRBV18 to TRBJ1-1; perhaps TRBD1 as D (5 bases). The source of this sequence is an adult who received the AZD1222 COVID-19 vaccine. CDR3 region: CASSPNRDAGSLSTEAFF. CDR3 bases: TGTGCCAGCTCACCCAACCGGGACGCAGGGTCTCTGAGCACTGAAGCTTTCTTT.